These 16 T cell receptor beta chains were all obtained from the same sample, sequenced in a study of blood T cell repertoires in COVID-19. Here immunoSEQ multiplex PCR was the method, and the copy in TCRdb shows in-frame clones only, minus some. The table shows around 150,000 clones, with over 60% occurring only once. Sequencing input: peripheral blood. These receptors were obtained from a woman aged 50 to 60 with active or convalescent COVID-19.

The CDR3 here is CASSLLPGGYNEQFF. CDR3 coding DNA: TGCGCCAGCAGCTTGCTACCAGGGGGCTACAATGAGCAGTTCTTC. J is TRBJ2-1 and V is TRBV5-1, with 7 bases matching TRBD1. This CDR3 is 15 amino acids long. Germline CDR1 is SGHRS and CDR2 is YFSETQ. The V and J ends lost 1 base and 3 bases, in that order; junction bases with no gene match: 4.

The chain uses TRBV28 and TRBJ2-7, with TRBD1 matching over 9 bases. CDR3 length equals 13 residues. Trimming at V came to 6 bases and at J to 3 bases, leaving 3 bases not matched to a gene. The germline V gene encodes CDR1 MDHEN and CDR2 SYDVKM. The CDR3 loop reads CASRGQGSYEQYF. The CDR3 DNA sequence: TGTGCCAGCAGGGGACAGGGTAGCTACGAGCAGTACTTC. Looking up the rest from reference TRBV28 and TRBJ2-7 gives the full variable domain: DVKVTQSSRYLVKRTGEKVFLECVQDMDHENMFWYRQDPGLGLRLIYFSYDVKMKEKGDIPEGYSVSREKKERFSLILESASTNQTSMYLCASRGQGSYEQYFGPGTRLTVT.

J is TRBJ1-1 and V is TRBV4-3, with D possibly matching TRBD1 (5 bases). The V end lost 4 bases, the J end lost 0 bases, and 12 bases lay between the germline ends. CDR1 LGHNA and CDR2 YSLEER come from the germline V gene. This CDR3 has 15 amino acids. The CDR3 region has the DNA TGCGCCAGCAGCCGCCACAGGCTGATGAACACTGAAGCTTTCTTT. It encodes CASSRHRLMNTEAFF.

A few counts support this clone. J is TRBJ2-1 and V is TRBV9; 8 bases fit TRBD1. CDR1 SGDLS and CDR2 YYNGEE come from the germline V gene. Trimming at V came to 4 bases and at J to 3 bases, leaving 3 bases not matched to a gene. The CDR3 extends over 14 amino acids. Here the CDR3 DNA reads TGTGCCAGCAGCCGGACAGGGAACTACAATGAGCAGTTCTTC. Its protein is CASSRTGNYNEQFF. The whole variable domain, filled in from reference TRBV9 and TRBJ2-1, reads DSGVTQTPKHLITATGQRVTLRCSPRSGDLSVYWYQQSLDQGLQFLIQYYNGEERAKGNILERFSAQQFPDLHSELNLSSLELGDSALYFCASSRTGNYNEQFFGPGTRLTVL.

V usage is TRBV28 and J usage is TRBJ2-2; D gene ambiguous. This CDR3 comprises 17 residues. Germline V gene sequence: CDR1 MDHEN, CDR2 SYDVKM. Trimming removed 2 bases at V and 6 bases at J, with 19 bases between. As DNA, the CDR3 is TGTGCCAGCAGTTTAGATCCCCGGTCCCTTAATGCCGGGGAGCTGTTTTTT. This gives the protein CASSLDPRSLNAGELFF.

The CDR3 sequence: CASSPGQGTNTGELFF. CDR3 bases: TGTGCCAGCAGCCCGGGACAGGGGACGAACACCGGGGAGCTGTTTTTT. This chain joins TRBV11-3 and TRBJ2-2, with 10 bases identical to TRBD1. J lost 0 bases, V lost 5 bases, and 3 bases had no gene match. Germline V gives CDR1 SGHNT, CDR2 YENEEA. The CDR3 totals 16 residues. Together with reference TRBV11-3 and TRBJ2-2, the CDR3 gives the full variable domain: EAGVVQSPRYKIIEKKQPVAFWCNPISGHNTLYWYLQNLGQGPELLIRYENEEAVDDSQLPKDRFSAERLKGVDSTLKIQPAELGDSAVYLCASSPGQGTNTGELFFGEGSRLTVL.

The V call is TRBV7-3, the J call TRBJ1-6; no reliable D call. The germline V gene encodes CDR1 SGHTA and CDR2 FQGTGA. V lost 1 base to trimming and J lost 5 bases, with 9 bases between them. The CDR3 has 15 residues. In DNA form, the CDR3 reads TGTGCCAGCAGCTTAAACATCGGAGATAATTCACCCCTCCACTTT. Its translation: CASSLNIGDNSPLHF.

The CDR3 nucleotides read TGTGCCAGCCTAACCCTGGGAAACACCATATATTTT. It specifies CASLTLGNTIYF. The rearrangement links TRBV28 to TRBJ1-3; D is unresolved. Trimming took 8 bases from V and 4 from J, leaving 9 bases between them. This CDR3 is 12 amino acids long. The germline CDR1 and CDR2 sequences are MDHEN and SYDVKM.

The chain is built from TRBV9 and TRBJ2-3; a weak D match, TRBD2 (6 bases). This CDR3 has 16 amino acids. Germline CDR1 reads SGDLS; CDR2 reads YYNGEE. Trimming pared 4 bases from V and 0 bases from J, leaving 15 bases between. The DNA for the CDR3 is TGTGCCAGCAGCCCCCGGGCGGGACCAAGCACAGATACGCAGTATTTT. Encoded protein: CASSPRAGPSTDTQYF.

The V gene is TRBV2, the J gene TRBJ1-3; D unclear. Germline V gives CDR1 SNHLY, CDR2 FYNNEI. The CDR3 consists of 15 residues. V was cut by 2 bases and J by 0 bases, with 8 bases left in between. The CDR3 region has the DNA TGTGCCAGCAGTGAAAACGGGGTCTCTGGAAACACCATATATTTT. It codes for CASSENGVSGNTIYF.

V usage is TRBV7-2 and J usage is TRBJ1-2, with 8 bases fitting TRBD1. CDR3 length: 14 residues. CDR1 and CDR2 from the germline V gene are SGHTA and FQGNSA. Unmatched junction bases numbered 9, after V lost 5 bases and J lost 7 bases. In nucleotides, the CDR3 is TGTGCCAGCAGCCCGTTGACAGGGGTGGGTGGCTACACCTTC. As protein: CASSPLTGVGGYTF.

The chain recombines TRBV6-2 or TRBV6-3 with TRBJ1-2; the D gene is possibly TRBD1 (6 bases). Germline loops: CDR1 MNHEY, CDR2 SVGEGT. With 2 bases removed from V and 8 bases from J, the gap between germline ends came to 15 bases. The CDR3 length is 14 residues. The CDR3 coding sequence is TGTGCCAGCAGTTACGTTGGCAGGGGAGTAGGCTACACCTTC. Its translation is CASSYVGRGVGYTF.

The chain is built from TRBV7-2 and TRBJ2-5; D is perhaps TRBD1 (5 bases). V lost 5 bases, J lost 2 bases, and 12 bases lay in between. Per the germline V gene, CDR1 is SGHTA and CDR2 is FQGNSA. The CDR3 contains 14 residues. The CDR3 DNA follows: TGTGCCAGCAGCGTCAGGGTTGGGCAAGAGACCCAGTACTTC. Translation: CASSVRVGQETQYF.

The gene calls are TRBV7-2 and TRBJ1-5; D perhaps matches TRBD1 (5 bases). Germline CDR1 reads SGHTA; CDR2 reads FQGNSA. The V end lost 5 bases, the J end lost 1 base, and 6 bases lay between the germline ends. The CDR3 totals 13 residues. The CDR3: CASSRQSNQPQHF. The CDR3 DNA follows: TGTGCCAGCAGCCGACAGAGCAATCAGCCCCAGCATTTT.

This rearrangement joins TRBV7-9 to TRBJ1-1; 12 nucleotides match TRBD1. The CDR3 has 17 residues. Trimming took 4 bases from V and 3 from J; bases not matched to a gene: 9. Germline-derived CDR1 and CDR2 are SEHNR and FQNEAQ (reference sequence). CDR3 sequence: CASSSPGQGAPDTEAFF. CDR3 DNA: TGTGCCAGCAGCTCTCCGGGACAGGGGGCGCCGGACACTGAAGCTTTCTTT.

This clone was seen a few times. The chain combines TRBV24-1 with TRBJ2-1; TRBD2 agrees at 8 bases. V gave up 1 base and J gave up 0 bases; unmatched junction bases: 1. Per the germline V gene, CDR1 is KGHDR and CDR2 is SFDVKD. This CDR3 comprises 16 residues. The CDR3 DNA follows: TGTGCCACCAGTGATTTTGGGACTAGCTCCTACAATGAGCAGTTCTTC. Translation gives CATSDFGTSSYNEQFF.